This record concerns one TCR beta chain sequence. These data belong to a study of OX40 agonist ivuxolimab in advanced cancers. The wider study: Patients were 82.7% male with ages roughly 20 to 85, mean 60. There were three patients with partial responses, one having hepatocellular carcinoma and two cutaneous melanoma. Eligibility rules accepted prior anti-PD-1, anti-PD-L1 or anti-CTLA-4 therapy, and over 30% had some.

If patients had autoimmune disease history or systemic immunosuppression, they were excluded. The CDR3 runs 18 residues. V lost 3 bases and J lost 0, with 18 bases in between. In germline, CDR1 is SEHNR, CDR2 FQNEAQ (reference sequence). Profiled with immunoSEQ multiplex PCR; TCRdb holds only in-frame clones, not every one. The sample has 75,000 to 100,000 clones, about nine tenths seen once. Here the sequenced sample was CD4+ or CD8+ T cells sorted from blood, taken in a trial of the OX40 agonist ivuxolimab. The clonotype originates from an adult with an advanced solid tumor such as melanoma, head and neck, liver or kidney cancer. The rearrangement joins TRBV7-9 to TRBJ1-3; TRBD1 is a possible D gene (6 bases). The CDR3 DNA is TGTGCCAGCAGCTTTGCGCTTGGGGAGGGACACTCTGGAAACACCATATATTTT. Translated: CASSFALGEGHSGNTIYF.